This T cell receptor (beta chain) was recovered during a study of cytomegalovirus exposure and HLA in healthy donors (dated by TCRdb to the late 2010s). Broadly, across the study: According to an earlier analysis of a few hundred of the donors, some 180 million T cells yielded 117 million unique TCR beta sequences and around 280 Gb of sequence data. In a later genetic analysis, genome-wide SNP genotypes for about 65% of the roughly 700 donors were used, and that subset was treated as a discovery cohort. In an earlier analysis of over 550 of the donors, high-throughput TCR beta sequencing was used to judge whether each TCR beta V gene segment behaved as functional or pseudogenic. An early release covering about 600 HLA-typed donors comprised 250 to 350 gigabases of sequencing data and tens of millions of unique TCR sequences. The number of typed donors differed by locus: roughly 629-630 for A, B, C, DRB1 and DQB1; 522 for DQA1; 606 for DPA1; and some 430 for DPB1. HLA typing included class I and class II loci at four-digit resolution. The study used immunosequencing to profile the T cell repertoires of 670 or so subjects and linked those repertoires to cytomegalovirus serostatus. High-throughput TCR immunosequencing, statistical association of individual TCRs with disease status, and machine learning were combined to predict cytomegalovirus infection status. Every repertoire in the discovery cohort had been generated on one and the same sequencing platform. Along with the approximately 650-subject first cohort, a separate validation cohort of over a hundred different subjects was used. The aim of the study was to test whether cataloging public T cell receptors could identify signatures of past pathogen exposure. The genetic ancestry cluster associated with self-reported Caucasian donors included about 81% of the 300 to 450 genotyped donors. In a later analysis, previously published TCR beta repertoires from hundreds of donors were re-analyzed and high-resolution HLA genotyping was added so that TCR occurrence patterns could be studied. Rather than drawing on any new phenotypic data, the later analysis identified candidate immune exposures from TCR beta sequences and the way those sequences occurred across donors. Among 300 to 500 genotyped donors of the cohort, an average of approximately 200,000 unique TCR beta nucleotide sequences was sequenced per donor, of which approximately 18% were non-productive. Because of strong linkage in the cohort, five DR-DQ haplotypes were treated as single units for association and clustering. Donor age, sex, ethnicity and CMV serostatus were compiled together with the repertoire data.

The library was produced with the immunoSEQ multiplex PCR assay. For the multiplex PCR, a mixture combining 60 forward primers for TCR Vbeta segments and 13 reverse primers for TCR Jbeta segments was used. A multiplex PCR assay on genomic DNA amplified the CDR3 region of rearranged TCR beta genes. On the Illumina HiSeq System, the amplified TCR beta libraries were sequenced as 87-base-pair reads. The original pipeline was this. Across the 670 or so repertoires, a later analysis counted 60 million to 90 million unique TCR beta chains, 9 million to 14 million of which were shared by at least two donors. Raw reads were error-corrected and collapsed into unique sequences with a nearest-neighbor algorithm that merged closely related sequences to remove PCR and sequencing errors. V, D and J gene segments were assigned by aligning CDR3 sequences to IMGT reference sequences. For a sequence to be retained, at least a six-nucleotide match to both a V gene segment and a J gene segment was required. Rearrangements were called productive when the CDR3 lacked stop codons and stayed in frame with V and J; all others were non-productive. CDR3 was defined according to IMGT convention as the region running from the second conserved V-encoded cysteine to the conserved J-encoded phenylalanine. Sequences without an unambiguous match to a single V gene segment were excluded from the earlier analysis of 587 of the donors. An earlier analysis of under 750 of the donors called V segments functional above 56.7% productive rearrangements and segregating when the between-donor standard deviation exceeded 5%. A statistical classification framework was built to diagnose cytomegalovirus status from the catalog of TCR beta chain sequences. V and J gene assignment, in a later analysis, came from comparing TCR nucleotide sequences with IMGT/GENE-DB human TR gene sequences. In a later analysis, CDR3 sequences and most-parsimonious VDJ recombination scenarios were assigned using the TCRdist pipeline. In a later analysis, each TCR beta chain was defined by its CDR3 amino acid sequence together with its V-gene family, and reads lacking a unique V-gene family were excluded. To address suspected cross-contamination and a sequencing artifact, a later analysis removed approximately 590 highly shared, low-generation-probability nucleotide sequences. In a later analysis, a clonal expansion index for each public chain was calculated from normalized within-repertoire ranks of inferred template counts. Generation probabilities in a later analysis came from a VDJ recombination model fitted to out-of-frame rearrangements, and those results were checked against IGoR. A later analysis scored TCR-TCR, TCR-HLA and TCR-CMV co-occurrence with hypergeometric tests, applying a repertoire-size bias correction to TCR pairs. In a later analysis, false discovery rates were estimated by permuting HLA or CMV assignments 20 times. A later analysis grouped co-occurring TCRs with DBSCAN, adding TCRdist sequence similarity when clustering within HLA-allele-positive subsets. For co-occurrence clustering, repertoires with fewer than 30,000 or more than 120,000 public chains were excluded, along with four to six repertoires with anomalous nucleotide sharing. Entries here come from immuneACCESS through TCRdb and include only in-frame sequences with V and J called. Some clones fail to appear in such tables; in the studies checked, an unresolved V gene covers under half of the shortfall, and the cause of the remainder is unknown. From that table come the V and J calls and clone size; the DNA was used to work out D and trimming. In this sample the table shows 150,000 to 200,000 clones, approximately 78% of which occur a single time. The ten largest account for 2% to 3% of the sample.

V loses 6 bases of germline sequence and J loses 2 bases, and the interval between the two ends is 13 bases. The germline V gene encodes CDR1 SGHTA and CDR2 FQGNSA. From the cysteine up to the phenylalanine, the CDR3 has a length of 14 residues. The sequence is cut down to CDR3 DNA, 42 bases in frame from base 1. The study at large found these results: Because HLA typing was missing for some donors at each locus, association tests included only the typed subset. An earlier analysis of several hundred of the donors showed that most TCR beta V segments appeared in productive rearrangements either about 90% or about 30% of the time, which broadly matched IMGT annotations. Because the 87-base-pair reads could not distinguish some IMGT-functional V segments, including TRBV6-2 and TRBV6-3, those segments were excluded. A further reported finding was that TCR beta sequences accurately predicted the HLA-A and HLA-B alleles for most subjects in the first cohort. Most CMV-associated TCR beta chains appeared to be HLA-restricted in a later analysis, and the HLA associations seemed to be driven largely by CMV exposure. A few of the identified cytomegalovirus-associated TCR beta chains were confirmed in vitro to be specific for cytomegalovirus antigens. The sequencing pipeline was judged likely to have produced a cluster of highly shared sequence variants as a technical artifact. Cytomegalovirus status was reported to be diagnosed by the classifier with high specificity and sensitivity in both the original and validation cohorts. Because counts were too low, some 17 rarely observed V segments, including chromosome 9 orphons, were left out of the earlier analysis of roughly 600 of the donors. The presence/absence analyses assumed that sequencing depth was roughly uniform across donors, and that assumption may not be true. The authors suggested that the approach could potentially be extended to other disease states and immunological phenotypes. At a false discovery rate of 0.05, a later analysis linked 15,000 to 20,000 TCR beta sequences to specific HLA alleles. Strong co-occurrence of HLA alleles, especially DR and DQ, made assigning TCR associations to individual alleles difficult. A later analysis reported that several top co-occurrence clusters appeared linked to parvovirus B19, influenza, CMV and Epstein-Barr virus. Across donors, most TCR sequences were observed very rarely, whereas some public TCRs were present in many individuals. The only immune exposure information available for the cohort was CMV serostatus. An association between a missense DCLRE1C variant and V-gene and J-gene trimming of TCR beta chains was found in a later genetic analysis and replicated in an independent cohort. In a later analysis, HLA-associated TCR beta chains were found to be more clonally expanded and to have lower generation probabilities than equally common non-associated chains. A total of roughly 160 TCR beta chains were listed by the study as associated with cytomegalovirus. Compared with the approximately 720-donor mean, donors in an Asian-associated ancestry cluster had fewer N-insertions in productive TCRs, according to a later genetic analysis. The cohort was sequenced for TCR beta chains only, and without alpha or paired-chain data the features that could be detected were limited. Correlated functional status among segregating V segments might be attributable to linkage disequilibrium, but an unknown experimental factor could not be ruled out. In a later analysis, the rate of TCR association differed among HLA loci, with DRB1 alleles having the most associated TCRs and HLA-C alleles having the fewest.

The cohort comprised 670 or so healthy bone marrow donors. Cohort members were all nominally healthy when sampled, although unrecorded immune exposures were likely present. CMV serostatus was recorded as positive for 250 to 300 and negative for about 50% of the roughly 670 cohort members, whereas no CMV serostatus was recorded for the donor in question. Each donor provided a peripheral blood sample, and peripheral blood mononuclear cells were used for TCR beta sequencing. Genomic DNA extraction from the blood cell samples was performed with the Qiagen DNeasy Blood Extraction Kit. With respect to this clone: There is no known antigen for this receptor. No much larger clone exists at a distance of one base, and base qualities are not known.

This TCR derives from a human donor in good health. The rearranged segments are TRBV7-2 and TRBJ1-1; a confident D gene designation cannot be given. Sequenced sample: PBMCs. The CDR3 sequence is CASRQNRENTEAFF. The DNA reads TGTGCCAGCAGGCAGAACAGAGAAAACACTGAAGCTTTCTTT.